Listed here is a single TCR beta chain. The CDR3 length is 13 residues. V lost 8 bases and J 1 base, leaving 13 bases between the germline ends. Germline loops: CDR1 SQVTM, CDR2 ANQGSEA. The sample comes from a study of early T cells in non-severe SARS-CoV-2 infection. TCRdb redid the calling of the 5' RACE reads with MiXCR, one entry per CDR3 protein. Seen here are about 100,000 distinct CDR3 sequences, 13% observed once, and the top ten hold approximately 2%. The sequencing sample was made of whole blood. The receptor was derived from an adult who was a healthcare worker with PCR-confirmed SARS-CoV-2 infection or an uninfected control (not recorded which). The chain is built from TRBV29-1 and TRBJ2-3, with D possibly matching TRBD1 (6 bases). The CDR3 coding sequence is TGCAGCCCAGTTGAGGGGGGCACAGATACGCAGTATTTT. Encoded protein: CSPVEGGTDTQYF.